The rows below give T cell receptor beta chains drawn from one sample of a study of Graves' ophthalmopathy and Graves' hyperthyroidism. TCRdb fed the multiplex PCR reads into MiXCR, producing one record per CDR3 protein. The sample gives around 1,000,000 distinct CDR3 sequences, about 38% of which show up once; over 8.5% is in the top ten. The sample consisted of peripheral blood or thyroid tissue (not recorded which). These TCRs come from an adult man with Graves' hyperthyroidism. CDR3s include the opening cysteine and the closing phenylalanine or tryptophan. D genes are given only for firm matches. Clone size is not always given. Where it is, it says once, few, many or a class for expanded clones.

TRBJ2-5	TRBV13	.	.	CASSDWAERETQYF	TGTGCCAGCAGTGATTGGGCGGAGAGAGAGACCCAGTACTTC
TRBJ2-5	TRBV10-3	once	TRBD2	CASSDLTTSGEETQYF	TGTGCCAGCAGTGATCTTACGACTAGCGGAGAAGAGACCCAGTACTTC
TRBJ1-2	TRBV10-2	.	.	CASSESYREKGYTF	TGCGCCAGCAGTGAGTCATATAGGGAAAAAGGCTACACCTTC
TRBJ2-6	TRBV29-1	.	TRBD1	CSVSRQGDSGANVLTF	TGCAGCGTTAGTCGGCAGGGGGACTCTGGGGCCAACGTCCTGACTTTC
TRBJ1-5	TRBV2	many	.	CASSVSVANQPQHF	TGTGCCAGCAGTGTTAGTGTGGCGAATCAGCCCCAGCATTTT
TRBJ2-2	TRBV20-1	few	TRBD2	CSAIPSGGAKTGELFF	TGCAGTGCTATCCCTAGCGGGGGGGCTAAAACCGGGGAGCTGTTTTTT
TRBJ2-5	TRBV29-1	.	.	CSVVWGIETQYF	TGCAGCGTTGTCTGGGGCATAGAGACCCAGTACTTC
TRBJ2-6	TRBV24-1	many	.	CATSGINRSGANVLTF	TGTGCCACCAGTGGCATAAACAGGTCTGGGGCCAACGTCCTGACTTTC
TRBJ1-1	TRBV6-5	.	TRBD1	CASSYVGQGETEAFF	TGTGCCAGCAGTTACGTAGGACAGGGTGAGACTGAAGCTTTCTTT
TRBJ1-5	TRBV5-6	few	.	CASSLGSATSSNQPQHF	TGTGCCAGCAGCTTAGGGTCAGCCACTTCTAGCAATCAGCCCCAGCATTTT
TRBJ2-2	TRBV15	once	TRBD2	CASSLTSGTKNTGELFF	TGTGCCAGCAGCCTAACGTCGGGGACTAAGAACACCGGGGAGCTGTTTTTT
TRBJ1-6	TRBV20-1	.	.	CSANRAGVNSPLHF	TGCAGTGCTAACAGGGCAGGGGTGAATTCACCCCTCCACTTT
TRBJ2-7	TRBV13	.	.	CASSLAFGTGYEQYF	TGTGCCAGCAGCTTAGCTTTCGGAACTGGCTACGAGCAGTACTTC
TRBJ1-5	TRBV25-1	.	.	CASSFPGTQYSNQPQHF	TGTGCCAGCAGTTTCCCCGGGACACAATATAGCAATCAGCCCCAGCATTTT
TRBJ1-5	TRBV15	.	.	CATSSSGVNQPQHF	TGTGCCACCAGCAGTAGCGGGGTTAATCAGCCCCAGCATTTT
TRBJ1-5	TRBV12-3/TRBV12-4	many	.	CASRAQGSQPQHF	TGTGCCAGCAGAGCCCAGGGGAGTCAGCCCCAGCATTTT
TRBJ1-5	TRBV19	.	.	CASLRWGNSNQPQHF	TGTGCCAGTCTCCGGTGGGGTAATAGCAATCAGCCCCAGCATTTT
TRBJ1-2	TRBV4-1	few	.	CASSRERGLYGYTF	TGCGCCAGCAGCCGCGAGCGGGGCCTCTATGGCTACACCTTC
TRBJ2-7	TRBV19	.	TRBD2	CATTSVTSAFTEQYF	TGTGCCACAACGAGCGTGACTAGCGCGTTTACCGAGCAGTACTTC
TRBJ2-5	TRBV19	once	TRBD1	CASSIVYRDRDGETQYF	TGTGCCAGTAGTATAGTTTACCGGGACAGGGACGGGGAGACCCAGTACTTC
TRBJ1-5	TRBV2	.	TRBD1	CASSGRDRALGQPQHF	TGTGCCAGCAGTGGGCGGGACAGGGCCCTCGGTCAGCCCCAGCATTTT
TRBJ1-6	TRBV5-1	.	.	CASSFQGGGNSPLHF	TGCGCCAGCAGCTTCCAGGGCGGGGGGAATTCACCCCTCCACTTT
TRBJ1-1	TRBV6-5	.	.	CTSSYSKANTEAFF	TGTACCAGCAGTTACTCGAAAGCGAACACTGAAGCTTTCTTT
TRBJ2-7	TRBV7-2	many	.	CASSLGGSFYEQYF	TGTGCCAGCAGCTTAGGGGGGTCATTCTACGAGCAGTACTTC
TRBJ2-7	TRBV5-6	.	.	CASSLVGSQVSYEQYF	TGTGCCAGCAGCTTGGTAGGAAGTCAGGTCTCCTACGAGCAGTACTTC
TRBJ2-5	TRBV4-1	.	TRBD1	CANSQEGGRGETQYF	TGCGCCAACAGCCAAGAAGGGGGCAGGGGCGAGACCCAGTACTTC
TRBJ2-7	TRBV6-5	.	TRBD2	CASRRLDSSGLEQYF	TGTGCCAGCAGAAGACTTGATTCTAGCGGTCTTGAGCAGTACTTC
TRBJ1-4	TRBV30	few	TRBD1	CAWRITGGNEKLFF	TGTGCCTGGAGAATCACAGGGGGTAATGAAAAACTGTTTTTT
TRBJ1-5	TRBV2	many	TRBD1	CASDHAPGQGSWSNQPQHF	TGTGCCAGCGACCACGCGCCGGGACAGGGCTCATGGAGCAATCAGCCCCAGCATTTT
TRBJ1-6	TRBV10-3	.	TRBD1	CAISDGQGQGSSPLHF	TGTGCCATCAGTGATGGACAGGGGCAGGGAAGCTCACCCCTCCACTTT
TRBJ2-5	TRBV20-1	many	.	CSAGGERETQYF	TGCAGTGCGGGGGGAGAGCGGGAGACCCAGTACTTC
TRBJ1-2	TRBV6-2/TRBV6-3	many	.	CASRDSGYTF	TGTGCCAGCAGGGACTCCGGCTACACCTTC